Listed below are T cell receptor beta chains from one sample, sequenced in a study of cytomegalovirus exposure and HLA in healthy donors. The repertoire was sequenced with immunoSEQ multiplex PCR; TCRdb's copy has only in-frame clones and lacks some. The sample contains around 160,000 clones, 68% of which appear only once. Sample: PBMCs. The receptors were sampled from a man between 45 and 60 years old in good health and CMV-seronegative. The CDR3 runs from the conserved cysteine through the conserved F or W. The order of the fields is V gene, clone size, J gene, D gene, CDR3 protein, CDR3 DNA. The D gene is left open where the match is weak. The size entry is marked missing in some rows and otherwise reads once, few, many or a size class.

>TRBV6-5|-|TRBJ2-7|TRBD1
CASSSGGEQYF
TGTGCCAGCAGTTCAGGGGGCGAGCAGTACTTC
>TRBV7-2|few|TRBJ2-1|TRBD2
CASSGGRDEQFF
TGTGCCAGCAGCGGGGGGAGGGATGAGCAGTTCTTC
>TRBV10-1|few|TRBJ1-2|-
CASSETGELYGYTF
TGCGCCAGCAGTGAGACCGGGGAGCTCTATGGCTACACCTTC
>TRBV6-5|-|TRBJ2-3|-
CASSYDWVTDTQYF
TGTGCCAGCAGTTACGACTGGGTGACAGATACGCAGTATTTT
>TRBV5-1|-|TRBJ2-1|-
CASSLGQSYNEQFF
TGCGCCAGCAGCTTGGGGCAATCCTACAATGAGCAGTTCTTC
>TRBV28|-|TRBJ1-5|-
CASSLRGYSNQPQHF
TGTGCCAGCAGTCTCAGGGGATATAGCAATCAGCCCCAGCATTTT
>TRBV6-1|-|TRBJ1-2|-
CASSGWGTRPPHSGYTF
TGTGCCAGCAGTGGATGGGGGACAAGACCCCCTCATTCTGGCTACACCTTC
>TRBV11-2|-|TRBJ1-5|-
CASSLRGMNNQPQHF
TGTGCCAGCAGCTTAAGGGGTATGAACAATCAGCCCCAGCATTTT
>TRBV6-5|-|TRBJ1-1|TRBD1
CASRQQGVMNTEAFF
TGTGCCAGCAGACAACAGGGGGTGATGAACACTGAAGCTTTCTTT
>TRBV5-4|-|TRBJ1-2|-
CASSLDAYGYTF
TGTGCCAGCAGCTTGGATGCGTATGGCTACACCTTC
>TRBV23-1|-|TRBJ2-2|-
CASSLRARAEKNTGELFF
TGCGCCAGCAGTCTGAGGGCAAGGGCGGAGAAAAACACCGGGGAGCTGTTTTTT
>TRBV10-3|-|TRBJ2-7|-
CAISEGGWEYF
TGTGCCATCAGTGAGGGGGGGTGGGAGTACTTC
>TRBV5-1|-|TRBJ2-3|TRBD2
CASSSGLASTDTQYF
TGCGCCAGCAGCTCGGGACTAGCGAGCACAGATACGCAGTATTTT
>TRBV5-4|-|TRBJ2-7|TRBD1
CASSSGQGTIVSYEQYF
TGTGCCAGCAGCTCCGGACAGGGTACAATTGTATCCTACGAGCAGTACTTC
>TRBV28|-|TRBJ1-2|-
CASRPRGQLIYGYTF
TGTGCCAGCAGGCCCAGGGGACAACTAATCTATGGCTACACCTTC
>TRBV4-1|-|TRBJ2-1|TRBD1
CASSFNPRDRGKDEQFF
TGCGCCAGCAGCTTTAACCCCCGGGACAGGGGGAAAGATGAGCAGTTCTTC
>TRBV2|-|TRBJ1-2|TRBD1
CASSVPGQGALYGYTF
TGTGCCAGCAGTGTTCCGGGACAGGGGGCCTTGTATGGCTACACCTTC
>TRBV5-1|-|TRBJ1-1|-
CASSLAGGNTEAFF
TGCGCCAGCAGCTTGGCCGGGGGGAACACTGAAGCTTTCTTT
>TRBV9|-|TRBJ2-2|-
CASSARGGGDTGELFF
TGTGCCAGCAGCGCCCGCGGGGGCGGGGACACCGGGGAGCTGTTTTTT
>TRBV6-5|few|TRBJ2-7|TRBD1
CASSRQGYEQYF
TGTGCCAGCAGTCGACAGGGCTACGAGCAGTACTTC
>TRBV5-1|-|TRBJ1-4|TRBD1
CASSSGQGGEKLFF
TGCGCCAGCAGCTCTGGACAGGGAGGTGAAAAACTGTTTTTT
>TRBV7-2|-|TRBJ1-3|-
CASRNGGPGNTIYF
TGTGCCAGCAGGAACGGGGGGCCAGGAAACACCATATATTTT
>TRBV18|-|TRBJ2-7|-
CASSPGTLDYEQYF
TGTGCCAGCTCCCCAGGGACATTAGACTACGAGCAGTACTTC
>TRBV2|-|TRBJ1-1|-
CATQGGPGPNTEAFF
TGTGCCACCCAGGGAGGGCCCGGGCCGAACACTGAAGCTTTCTTT
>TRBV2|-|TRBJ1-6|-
CASSVTYNSPLHF
TGTGCCAGCAGTGTCACCTATAATTCACCCCTCCACTTT
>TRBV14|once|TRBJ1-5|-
CASSQEKGGNQPQHF
TGTGCCAGCAGCCAAGAGAAGGGGGGCAATCAGCCCCAGCATTTT
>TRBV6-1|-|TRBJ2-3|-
CASSEWGVPPGTQYF
TGTGCCAGCAGTGAATGGGGAGTCCCTCCCGGTACGCAGTATTTT
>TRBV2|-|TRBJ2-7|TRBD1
CASSARTGGSYEQYF
TGTGCCAGCAGTGCGCGGACAGGGGGATCCTACGAGCAGTACTTC
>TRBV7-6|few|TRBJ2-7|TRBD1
CASSLLTGASDEQYF
TGTGCCAGCAGCTTACTGACAGGGGCATCGGACGAGCAGTACTTC
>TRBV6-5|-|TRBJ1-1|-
CATEEGGRAEAFF
TGTGCCACCGAGGAAGGGGGGAGGGCTGAAGCTTTCTTT
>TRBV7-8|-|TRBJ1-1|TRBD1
CASSLGQGLEAFF
TGTGCCAGCAGCTTGGGACAGGGTCTCGAAGCTTTCTTT
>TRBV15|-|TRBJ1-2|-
CATSRDNRDGRGYTF
TGTGCCACCAGCAGAGATAACAGGGATGGACGTGGCTACACCTTC
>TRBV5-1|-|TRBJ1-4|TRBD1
CASSLGRQGDEKLFF
TGCGCCAGCAGCTTGGGAAGGCAGGGGGATGAAAAACTGTTTTTT
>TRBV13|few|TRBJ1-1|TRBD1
CASSLYRGGTEAFF
TGTGCCAGCAGCCTGTACAGGGGCGGCACTGAAGCTTTCTTT
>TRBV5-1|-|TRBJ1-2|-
CASSLAPEYGYTF
TGCGCCAGCAGCTTGGCCCCGGAGTATGGCTACACCTTC
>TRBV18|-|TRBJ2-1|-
CASSPDGPGGRFF
TGTGCCAGCTCACCAGATGGGCCAGGGGGGCGGTTCTTC
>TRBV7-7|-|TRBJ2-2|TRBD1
CASSRTGGSGELFF
TGTGCCAGCAGCAGAACAGGGGGCTCCGGGGAGCTGTTTTTT
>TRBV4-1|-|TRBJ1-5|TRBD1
CASSQEGTGGTSNQPQHF
TGCGCCAGCAGCCAAGAAGGGACAGGGGGCACGAGCAATCAGCCCCAGCATTTT
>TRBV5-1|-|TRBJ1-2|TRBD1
CASSPSRDSPRVNGYTF
TGCGCCAGCAGCCCGTCCCGGGACAGCCCTAGGGTAAATGGCTACACCTTC
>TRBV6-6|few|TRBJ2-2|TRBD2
CASSLQEGRAGELFF
TGTGCCAGCAGCCTACAGGAGGGGAGGGCCGGGGAGCTGTTTTTT
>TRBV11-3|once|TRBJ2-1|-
CASSGRGGKYNEQFF
TGTGCCAGCAGTGGGAGGGGGGGGAAGTACAATGAGCAGTTCTTC
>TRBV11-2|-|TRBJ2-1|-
CASSLRTSSYNEQFF
TGTGCCAGCAGCTTAAGAACTAGCTCCTACAATGAGCAGTTCTTC
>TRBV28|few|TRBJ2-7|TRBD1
CASSPDRGYEQYF
TGTGCCAGCAGTCCGGACAGGGGCTACGAGCAGTACTTC
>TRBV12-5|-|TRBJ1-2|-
CASGPPVDYGYTF
TGTGCTAGTGGTCCCCCTGTAGACTATGGCTACACCTTC